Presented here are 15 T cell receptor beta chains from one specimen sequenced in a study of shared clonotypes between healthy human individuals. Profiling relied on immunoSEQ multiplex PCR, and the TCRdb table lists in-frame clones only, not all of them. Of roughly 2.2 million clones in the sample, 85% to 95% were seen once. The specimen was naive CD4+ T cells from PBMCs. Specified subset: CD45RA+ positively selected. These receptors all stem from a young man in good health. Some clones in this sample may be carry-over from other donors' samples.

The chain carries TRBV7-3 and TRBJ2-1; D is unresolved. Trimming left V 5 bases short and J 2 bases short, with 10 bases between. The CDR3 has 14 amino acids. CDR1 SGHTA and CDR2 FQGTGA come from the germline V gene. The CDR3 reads CASSQASTYNEQFF. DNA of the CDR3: TGTGCCAGCAGCCAGGCCTCTACCTACAATGAGCAGTTCTTC.

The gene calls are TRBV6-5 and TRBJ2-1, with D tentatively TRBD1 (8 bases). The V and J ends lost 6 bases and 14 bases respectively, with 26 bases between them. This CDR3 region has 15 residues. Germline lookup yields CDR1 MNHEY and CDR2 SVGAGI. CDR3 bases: TGTGCCAGCAGCTCAAACAGGGGGGGGAGTGTGAGCAAGTTCTTC. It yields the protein CASSSNRGGSVSKFF.

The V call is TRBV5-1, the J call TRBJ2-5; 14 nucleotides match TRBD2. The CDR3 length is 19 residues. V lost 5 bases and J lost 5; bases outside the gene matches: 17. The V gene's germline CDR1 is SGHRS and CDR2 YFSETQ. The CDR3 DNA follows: TGCGCCAGCAGTTATCGTCCTCGACTAGCGGGAGGGCCAGGGGAGACCCAGTACTTC. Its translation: CASSYRPRLAGGPGETQYF.

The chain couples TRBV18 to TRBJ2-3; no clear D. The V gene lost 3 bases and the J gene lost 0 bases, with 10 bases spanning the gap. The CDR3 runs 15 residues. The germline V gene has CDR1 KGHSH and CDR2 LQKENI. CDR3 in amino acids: CASSPTRKSTDTQYF. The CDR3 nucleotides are TGTGCCAGCTCACCCACCAGAAAAAGCACAGATACGCAGTATTTT.

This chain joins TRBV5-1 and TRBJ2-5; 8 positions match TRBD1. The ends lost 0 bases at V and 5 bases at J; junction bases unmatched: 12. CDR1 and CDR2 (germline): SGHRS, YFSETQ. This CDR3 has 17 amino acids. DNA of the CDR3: TGCGCCAGCAGCTTGGTGGATGCTGGACAGGGTGGGGAGACCCAGTACTTC. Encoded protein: CASSLVDAGQGGETQYF. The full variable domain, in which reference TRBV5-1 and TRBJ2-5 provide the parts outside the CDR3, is KAGVTQTPRYLIKTRGQQVTLSCSPISGHRSVSWYQQTPGQGLQFLFEYFSETQRNKGNFPGRFSGRQFSNSRSEMNVSTLELGDSALYLCASSLVDAGQGGETQYFGPGTRLLVL.

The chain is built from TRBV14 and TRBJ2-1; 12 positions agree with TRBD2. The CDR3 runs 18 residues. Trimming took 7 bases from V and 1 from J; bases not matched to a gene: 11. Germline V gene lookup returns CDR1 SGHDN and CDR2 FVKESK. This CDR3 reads CASTPLRTSGVSYNEQFF. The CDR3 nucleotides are TGTGCCAGCACCCCTCTCAGGACTAGCGGGGTTTCCTACAATGAGCAGTTCTTC. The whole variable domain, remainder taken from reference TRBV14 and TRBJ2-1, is EAGVTQFPSHSVIEKGQTVTLRCDPISGHDNLYWYRRVMGKEIKFLLHFVKESKQDESGMPNNRFLAERTGGTYSTLKVQPAELEDSGVYFCASTPLRTSGVSYNEQFFGPGTRLTVL.

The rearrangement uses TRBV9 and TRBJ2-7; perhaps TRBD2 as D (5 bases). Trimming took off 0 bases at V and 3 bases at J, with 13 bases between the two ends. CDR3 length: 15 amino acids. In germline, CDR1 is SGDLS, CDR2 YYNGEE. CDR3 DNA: TGTGCCAGCAGCGTAGCGGCGGGTCTATTCTACGAGCAGTACTTC. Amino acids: CASSVAAGLFYEQYF.

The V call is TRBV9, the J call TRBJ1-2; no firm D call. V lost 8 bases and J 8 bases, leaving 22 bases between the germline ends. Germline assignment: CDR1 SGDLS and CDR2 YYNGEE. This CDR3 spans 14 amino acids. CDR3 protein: CASGDPFLLHGYTF. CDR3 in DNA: TGTGCCAGTGGGGATCCCTTTTTACTCCACGGCTACACCTTC.

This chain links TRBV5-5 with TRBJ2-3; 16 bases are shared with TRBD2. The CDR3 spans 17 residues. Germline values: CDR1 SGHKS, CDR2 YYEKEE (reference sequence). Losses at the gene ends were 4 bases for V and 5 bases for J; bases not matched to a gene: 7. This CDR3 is CASSPGTSGRAIDTQYF. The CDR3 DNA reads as TGTGCCAGCAGCCCGGGGACTAGCGGGAGGGCCATAGATACGCAGTATTTT.

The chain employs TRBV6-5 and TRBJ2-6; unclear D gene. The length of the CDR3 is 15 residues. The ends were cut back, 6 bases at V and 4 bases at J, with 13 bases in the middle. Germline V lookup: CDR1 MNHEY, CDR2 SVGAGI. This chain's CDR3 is CASSGRIRGANVLTF. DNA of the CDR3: TGTGCCAGCAGCGGACGGATTCGGGGGGCCAACGTCCTGACTTTC.

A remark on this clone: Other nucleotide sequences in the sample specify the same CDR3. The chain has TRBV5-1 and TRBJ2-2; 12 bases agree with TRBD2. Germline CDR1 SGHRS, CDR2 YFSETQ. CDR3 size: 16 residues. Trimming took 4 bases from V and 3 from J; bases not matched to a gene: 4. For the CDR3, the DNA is TGCGCCAGCAGCCAGGGACTAGCGGGTTACACCGGGGAGCTGTTTTTT. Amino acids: CASSQGLAGYTGELFF.

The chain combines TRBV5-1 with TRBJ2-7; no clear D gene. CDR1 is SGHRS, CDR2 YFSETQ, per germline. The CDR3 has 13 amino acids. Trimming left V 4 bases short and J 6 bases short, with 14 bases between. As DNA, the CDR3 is TGCGCCAGCAGCACGATATCGGGCCCCGAGCAGTACTTC. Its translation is CASSTISGPEQYF.

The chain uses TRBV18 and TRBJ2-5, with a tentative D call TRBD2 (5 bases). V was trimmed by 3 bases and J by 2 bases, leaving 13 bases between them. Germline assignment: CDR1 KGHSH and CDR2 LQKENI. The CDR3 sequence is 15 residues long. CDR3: CASSPQFGVQETQYF. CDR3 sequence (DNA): TGTGCCAGCTCACCCCAGTTCGGGGTTCAAGAGACCCAGTACTTC.

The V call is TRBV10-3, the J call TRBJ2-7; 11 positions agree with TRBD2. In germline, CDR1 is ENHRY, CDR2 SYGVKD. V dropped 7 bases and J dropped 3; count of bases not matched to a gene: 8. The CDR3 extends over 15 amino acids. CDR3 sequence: CAITSGLAGYYEQYF. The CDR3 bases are TGTGCCATCACCTCAGGACTAGCGGGTTACTACGAGCAGTACTTC.

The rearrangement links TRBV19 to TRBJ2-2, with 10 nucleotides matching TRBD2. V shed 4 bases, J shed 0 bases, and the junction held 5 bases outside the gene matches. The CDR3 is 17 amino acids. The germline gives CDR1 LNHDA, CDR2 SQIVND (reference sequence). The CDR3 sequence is CASSRPSGRANTGELFF. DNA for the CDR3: TGTGCCAGTAGTAGGCCCAGCGGGAGGGCGAACACCGGGGAGCTGTTTTTT.